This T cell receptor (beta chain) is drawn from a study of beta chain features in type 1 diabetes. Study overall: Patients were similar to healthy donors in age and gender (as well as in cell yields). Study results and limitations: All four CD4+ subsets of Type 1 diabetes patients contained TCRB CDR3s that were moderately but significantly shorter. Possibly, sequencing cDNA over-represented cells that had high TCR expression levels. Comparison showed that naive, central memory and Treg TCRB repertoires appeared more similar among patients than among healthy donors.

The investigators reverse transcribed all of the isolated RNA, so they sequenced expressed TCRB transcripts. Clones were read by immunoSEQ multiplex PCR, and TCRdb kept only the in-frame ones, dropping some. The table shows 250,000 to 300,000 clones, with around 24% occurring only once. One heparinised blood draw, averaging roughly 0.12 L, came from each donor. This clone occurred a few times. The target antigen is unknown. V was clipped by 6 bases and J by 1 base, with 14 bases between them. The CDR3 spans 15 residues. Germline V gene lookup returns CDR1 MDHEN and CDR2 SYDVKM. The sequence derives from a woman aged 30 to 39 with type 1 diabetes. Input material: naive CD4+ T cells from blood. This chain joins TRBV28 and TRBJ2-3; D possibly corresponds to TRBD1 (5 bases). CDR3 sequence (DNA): TGTGCCAGCAGACCCCAAGACAGTCGCACAGATACGCAGTATTTT. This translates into CASRPQDSRTDTQYF.